This TCR beta chain was sequenced for a study of tissue T cells after allogeneic stem cell transplantation. Study summary: Several unmodified and three CD34-selected T-cell-depleted grafts went to graft-versus-host disease patients.

Notes on this clone: Antigen unknown.

Study conclusions and caveats: Alloreactivity or antigen specificity of tissue TCRs was not determined; some clones might be host cells.

The CDR3 totals 16 residues. Trimming at V came to 4 bases and at J to 6 bases, leaving 7 bases not matched to a gene. Germline values: CDR1 MNHNS, CDR2 SASEGT. Measured with immunoSEQ multiplex PCR; TCRdb has only the in-frame clones, and not every one. The data show tens of thousands of clones, 65% to 90% seen once. The chain is built from TRBV6-1 and TRBJ2-3, with 13 bases fitting TRBD2. This receptor was taken from a woman aged 18-50 years who later had graft-versus-host disease after an allogeneic stem cell transplant. The sample in question was blood, obtained before transplantation. The CDR3, as DNA: TGTGCCAGCAGTGTGGCCACTAGCGGGGGGGCGGATACGCAGTATTTT. It encodes CASSVATSGGADTQYF.